These 19 T cell receptor beta chains share one sample of origin, sequenced in a study of T cell clonality in common variable immunodeficiency. Assay used: immunoSEQ multiplex PCR; TCRdb lists only in-frame clones, some missing. The repertoire consists of 30,000 or so clones, none detected only once. Sequencing was done on a sample of peripheral blood mononuclear cells. These receptors originate from a person aged 18 to 69 in good health.

This clone was counted at least ten times. With the read ending 3 residues before the CDR3 end, the germline J gene is used to fill in that end. The genes are TRBV20-1 and TRBJ2-2; 8 nucleotides align to TRBD1. The germline CDR1 and CDR2 sequences are DFQATT and SNEGSKA (reference sequence). The CDR3 has 15 amino acids. The V segment lost 0 bases and the J segment 5 bases; nucleotides outside the gene matches: 5. CDR3 in amino acids: CSARDRTGRTGELFF. The sequenced CDR3 bases are TGCAGTGCTAGAGATCGGACAGGGAGAACCGGGGAG.

There are a few counts of this clone. This may arise from a read error, as a much more abundant clone is one base away. The sequenced CDR3 bases are TGTGCCAGCTCACTGGACGGGGAGGATGGC. Translated, it gives CASSLDGEDG. The whole CDR3 protein is CASSLDGEDGYTF. J is TRBJ1-2 and V is TRBV18; D uncertain. The DNA ends 3 residues before the CDR3 does, and the rest of the CDR3 is filled in from the germline J gene. CDR1 is KGHSH and CDR2 is LQKENI in the germline V gene. The V end was cut by 4 bases, the J end by 6 bases, with 12 bases between. The CDR3 is made up of 13 amino acids.

This clone was detected many times. The read comes to an end 3 residues before the CDR3 does, leaving the germline J gene to fill in the end. The rearrangement links TRBV5-1 to TRBJ1-1, with D possibly matching TRBD1 (5 bases). There are 14 residues in the CDR3. CDR1 is SGHRS and CDR2 is YFSETQ in the germline V gene. Trimming removed 1 base from V and 1 base from J, with 8 bases in between. CDR3 amino acids: CASSLLQANTEAFF. Incomplete CDR3 DNA: TGCGCCAGCAGCTTGTTACAGGCGAACACTGAA. The full variable domain, rest sourced from reference TRBV5-1 and TRBJ1-1, is KAGVTQTPRYLIKTRGQQVTLSCSPISGHRSVSWYQQTPGQGLQFLFEYFSETQRNKGNFPGRFSGRQFSNSRSEMNVSTLELGDSALYLCASSLLQANTEAFFGQGTRLTVV.

This clone was seen at least ten times. Coverage ceases 3 residues before the CDR3 finishes, and the germline J gene fills in the end. The V gene is TRBV11-2, the J gene TRBJ1-2; D remains ambiguous. Germline-derived CDR1 and CDR2 are SGHAT and FQNNGV. The CDR3 spans 13 residues. The ends were cut back, 1 base at V and 4 bases at J, with 7 bases in the middle. The sequenced CDR3 bases are TGTGCCAGCAGCTTAGGGGCATCCTATGGC. It encodes CASSLGASYG. The CDR3 in full is CASSLGASYGYTF.

Turning to this clone: The read is 3 residues too short to cover the CDR3 end, so that end is filled in from the germline J gene. This chain connects TRBV7-2 to TRBJ2-1; no firm D call. V lost 6 bases, J lost 1 base, and 4 bases lay in between. CDR3 length: 12 amino acids. CDR1 is SGHTA and CDR2 is FQGNSA in the germline V gene. The sequenced CDR3 bases are TGTGCCAGCAGTCAATCCTACAATGAG. Translation gives CASSQSYNE. The complete CDR3 sequence is CASSQSYNEQFF.

With respect to this clone: One end of the junction does not line up with germline, which may come from a read error. The read comes to an end 3 residues before the CDR3 does, leaving the germline J gene to fill in the end. The same CDR3 is also encoded by other DNA sequences in this sample. J is TRBJ1-3 and V is TRBV29-1; TRBD1 is a possible D gene (5 bases). The CDR3 is 14 amino acids. Germline CDR1 reads SQVTM; CDR2 reads ANQGSEA. The CDR3 bases that were read are TGCAGCGTTGAAGAGGGGCTGGCTGGAAACACT. Amino acids: CSVEEGLAGNT. The entire CDR3 is CSVEEGLAGNTIYF.

This clone has ten or more counts. The sequenced CDR3 bases are TGTGCCAGCAGCACACTTAGGGCTAGCGGGAGGGTTGAG. Translation: CASSTLRASGRVE. The whole CDR3 reads CASSTLRASGRVEQFF. This chain uses TRBV7-8 with TRBJ2-1; 12 bases are shared with TRBD2. Read data end 3 residues before the CDR3 end; the end is taken from the germline J gene. With V trimmed by 5 bases and J by 9 bases, 11 bases remained unmatched. Germline-derived CDR1 and CDR2 are SGHVS and FQNEAQ. The CDR3 length is 16 residues.

This clone was observed many times. The CDR3 spells CASGSPGTAYNEQFF. CDR3 bases read: TGTGCCAGCGGCTCACCCGGGACAGCCTACAATGAG. The V and J genes are TRBV5-6 and TRBJ2-1; 7 nucleotides align to TRBD1. The read terminates 3 residues ahead of where the CDR3 ends, so the germline J gene completes it. This CDR3 is 15 amino acids long. In germline, CDR1 is SGHDT, CDR2 YYEEEE. V lost 7 bases, J lost 2 bases, and 9 bases stayed unmatched. Looking up the rest from reference TRBV5-6 and TRBJ2-1 gives the full variable domain: DAGVTQSPTHLIKTRGQQVTLRCSPKSGHDTVSWYQQALGQGPQFIFQYYEEEERQRGNFPDRFSGHQFPNYSSELNVNALLLGDSALYLCASGSPGTAYNEQFFGPGTRLTVL.

This clone was picked up many times. The sequenced fragment ends 3 residues before the CDR3 boundary, so the rest is inferred from the germline J gene. This chain connects TRBV29-1 to TRBJ1-6; D perhaps matches TRBD1 (5 bases). In germline, CDR1 is SQVTM, CDR2 ANQGSEA. This CDR3 contains 14 residues. V was clipped by 6 bases and J by 5 bases, with 14 bases between them. CDR3 protein: CSVKGKGDNSPLHF. The CDR3 DNA, read in part, is TGCAGCGTAAAGGGAAAAGGGGATAATTCACCC. The full variable domain, rest sourced from reference TRBV29-1 and TRBJ1-6, is SAVISQKPSRDICQRGTSLTIQCQVDSQVTMMFWYRQQPGQSLTLIATANQGSEATYESGFVIDKFPISRPNLTFSTLTVSNMSPEDSSIYLCSVKGKGDNSPLHFGNGTRLTVT.

This clone was observed many times. The sequenced fragment ends 3 residues before the CDR3 boundary, so the rest is inferred from the germline J gene. This chain connects TRBV20-1 to TRBJ2-3; 10 positions agree with TRBD2. Germline loops: CDR1 DFQATT, CDR2 SNEGSKA (reference sequence). The CDR3 contains 14 residues. The DNA read from the CDR3 is TGCAGTGCTAGAGTGCCTAGCGGGAGTCAGACG. Amino acids: CSARVPSGSQT. The full CDR3 is CSARVPSGSQTQYF.

This clone has at least ten counts. The missing CDR3 end, 3 residues past where the read stops, is filled in from the germline J gene. This sequence joins TRBV29-1 and TRBJ2-1; the match to TRBD2 covers 9 bases. The CDR3 runs to 13 residues. Germline loops: CDR1 SQVTM, CDR2 ANQGSEA. V was clipped by 3 bases and J by 7 bases; unmatched bases: 4. This CDR3 is CSVEVAGENEQFF. The sequenced part of the CDR3 DNA is TGCAGCGTTGAGGTAGCGGGAGAGAATGAG.

In this sample, this clone turned up many times. The CDR3 extends 3 residues past the end of the read, so its final part is completed from the germline J gene. The V gene is TRBV7-2, the J gene TRBJ2-1; 10 nucleotides match TRBD2. The CDR3 contains 14 residues. The V gene's germline CDR1 is SGHTA and CDR2 FQGNSA. Unmatched junction bases numbered 8, after V lost 6 bases and J lost 9 bases. CDR3 DNA (partial): TGTGCCAGCAGACTAGGACTAGCGGTCGTTGAG. This codes for CASRLGLAVVE. The full CDR3 reads CASRLGLAVVEQFF.

The table lists this clone with many counts. Read sequence stops 3 residues before the CDR3 end, and the germline J gene provides the missing end. This chain uses TRBV5-6 with TRBJ2-7; maybe TRBD2 (6 bases). The CDR3 contains 13 residues. V lost 4 bases and J 0 bases, leaving 8 bases between the germline ends. Germline-derived CDR1 and CDR2 are SGHDT and YYEEEE. The CDR3 here is CASSPEGSYEQYF. The covered CDR3 bases are TGTGCCAGCAGCCCGGAGGGCTCCTACGAG.

Remarks on this clone: The read terminates 3 residues ahead of where the CDR3 ends, so the germline J gene completes it. The chain employs TRBV19 and TRBJ1-2, with unresolved D. The CDR3 length is 16 residues. Germline assignment: CDR1 LNHDA and CDR2 SQIVND (reference sequence). This CDR3 is CASRATSVSSYNDYTF. The CDR3 DNA, read in part, is TGTGCCAGTAGGGCAACTAGCGTCAGCTCCTACAATGAC.

In its sample, this clone was seen many times. The CDR3 end is not reached by the read, which stops 3 residues before it; the germline J gene fills it in. This chain links TRBV5-1 with TRBJ2-5; D unresolved. Germline lookup yields CDR1 SGHRS and CDR2 YFSETQ. Deletions cut 2 bases from V and 2 bases from J, with 10 bases between. The CDR3 runs 14 residues. The CDR3 is CASSFYLTQETQYF. Incomplete CDR3 DNA: TGCGCCAGCAGCTTTTACCTTACACAAGAGACC.

This clone has a handful of counts. The CDR3 end falls 3 residues outside the read, so it is completed with the germline J gene. The V call is TRBV20-1, the J call TRBJ2-3; weak D call: TRBD2 (6 bases). This CDR3 has 17 amino acids. CDR1 is DFQATT, CDR2 SNEGSKA, per germline (reference sequence). CDR3 DNA, as far as it was read: TGCAGTGCTACCCCGATCCAGGGCTCGGGAGTACAAGAGACG. This gives the protein CSATPIQGSGVQET. The whole CDR3 region reads CSATPIQGSGVQETQYF.

On this clone itself: Read coverage stops 3 residues before the CDR3 terminus; the germline J gene supplies the remainder. The chain is built from TRBV5-1 and TRBJ2-1; TRBD2 matches at 12 bases. The CDR3 runs 16 residues. The ends lost 3 bases at V and 1 base at J; junction bases unmatched: 2. Germline CDR1 SGHRS, CDR2 YFSETQ. The covered CDR3 bases are TGCGCCAGCAGCTCAGGACTAGCGGGATCCTACAATGAG. Translating gives CASSSGLAGSYNE. The whole CDR3 reads CASSSGLAGSYNEQFF.

This clone was seen ten or more times. The sequence runs out 3 residues before the end of the CDR3; the remainder is reconstructed from the germline J gene. The chain uses TRBV5-1 and TRBJ1-1; the D gene is possibly TRBD1 (5 bases). Germline assignment: CDR1 SGHRS and CDR2 YFSETQ. The CDR3 length is 16 residues. V lost 4 bases and J 1 base, leaving 17 bases between the germline ends. CDR3 region: CASSMDPGPRNTEAFF. Incomplete CDR3 DNA: TGCGCCAGCAGCATGGACCCAGGGCCCCGGAACACTGAA. The whole variable domain, filled in from reference TRBV5-1 and TRBJ1-1, reads KAGVTQTPRYLIKTRGQQVTLSCSPISGHRSVSWYQQTPGQGLQFLFEYFSETQRNKGNFPGRFSGRQFSNSRSEMNVSTLELGDSALYLCASSMDPGPRNTEAFFGQGTRLTVV.

This clone was observed a few times. The read gets to within 3 residues of the CDR3 end, and the germline J gene fills in the rest. This sequence joins TRBV19 and TRBJ2-4, with 7 bases fitting TRBD1. The CDR3 loop spans 11 amino acids. Per the germline V gene, CDR1 is LNHDA and CDR2 is SQIVND (reference sequence). CDR3 DNA (partial): TGTGCCACCCTCTACAGGGGCACT. It translates to CATLYRGT. The whole CDR3 protein reads CATLYRGTQYF.